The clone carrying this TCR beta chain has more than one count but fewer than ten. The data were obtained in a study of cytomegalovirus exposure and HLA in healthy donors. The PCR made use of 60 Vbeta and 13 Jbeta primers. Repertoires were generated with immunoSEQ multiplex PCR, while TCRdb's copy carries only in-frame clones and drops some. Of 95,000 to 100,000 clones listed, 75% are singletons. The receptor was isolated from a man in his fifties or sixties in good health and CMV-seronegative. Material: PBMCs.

In DNA, the CDR3 is TGTGCCAGCAGTGAATACGGAGGGGTACCCAGGGCTGAAGCTTTCTTT. Protein product: CASSEYGGVPRAEAFF. V gene TRBV6-1 combines with J gene TRBJ1-1, with D possibly being TRBD1 (5 bases). The CDR3 contains 16 residues. The V gene's germline CDR1 is MNHNS and CDR2 SASEGT. Trimming stripped 2 bases from V and 6 bases from J, with 19 bases between.